A selection of T cell receptor beta chains follows, all from one sample in a study of tumor-infiltrating lymphocytes in glioblastoma multiforme. One entry per CDR3 protein results from TCRdb running MiXCR on the multiplex PCR reads. The table includes fewer than 25,000 distinct CDR3 sequences, about two thirds detected once. Source material: peripheral blood. The receptors originated from a male donor with glioblastoma. CDR3s include the opening cysteine and the closing phenylalanine or tryptophan. D genes are given only for firm matches. Not every row has a clone size; where given, it reads once, few, many or a size class.

.	.	16	TRBJ1-5	TRBV20-1	CSATDPGLANTDTQHF	TGCAGTGCAACGGATCCGGGACTAGCTAACACAGATACGCAGCATTTT
.	.	13	TRBJ2-7	TRBV10-3	CAISGGMSYKQYF	TGTGCCATCAGTGGGGGCATGTCCTACAAGCAGTATTTC
.	once	13	TRBJ1-1	TRBV2	CASCDNSNTEAFF	TGTGCCAGCTGTGACAACTCGAACACTGAAGCTTTCTTT
TRBD2	.	15	TRBJ2-7	TRBV28	CASSSFSGRNYEQYF	TGTGCCAGTAGTTCCTTTAGCGGGAGAAACTACGAGCAGTACTTC
.	.	12	TRBJ2-5	TRBV11-2	CASVGLGGIQYF	TGTGCCAGTGTCGGACTAGGGGGGATCCAGTATTTC
TRBD1	.	15	TRBJ2-2	TRBV11-2	CASSKYRGPTRELFF	TGTGCCAGCAGCAAATACAGGGGGCCCACCCGAGAGCTGTTTTTT
TRBD2	once	16	TRBJ2-2	TRBV6-1	CASSLTSERGTGELSF	TGTGCCAGCAGCCTGACTAGCGAGAGGGGAACCGGGGAGCTGTCTTTT
TRBD1	.	15	TRBJ2-7	TRBV29-1	CSVEDVKGANYEQYF	TGCAGCGTTGAAGATGTAAAGGGGGCAAACTACGAGCAGTACTTC
.	.	11	TRBJ1-4	TRBV29-1	CSVTYGEKLFF	TGCAGCGTTACCTATGGCGAAAAACTGTTTTTT
TRBD1	once	13	TRBJ2-7	TRBV20-1	CSAGRQGAYEQYF	TGCAGTGCCGGAAGGCAGGGGGCCTACGAGCAGTACTTC
.	many	15	TRBJ1-2	TRBV6-2/TRBV6-3	CASSHAADRYYGYTF	TGTGCCAGCAGCCACGCCGCGGACAGATACTATGGCTACACCTTC
.	.	13	TRBJ1-5	TRBV6-2/TRBV6-3	CASTVDSHEPQHF	TGTGCCAGCACCGTGGACAGCCATGAGCCCCAGCATTTT
.	.	15	TRBJ1-2	TRBV6-6	CASSYAYRVTRGYTF	TGTGCCAGCAGTTACGCGTACAGGGTTACCCGTGGTTACACCTTC
.	.	16	TRBJ2-4	TRBV6-6	CASAKAEGLLPSIQYF	TGTGCCAGCGCAAAGGCTGAGGGCCTCTTGCCAAGCATTCAGTACTTC
.	few	14	TRBJ1-1	TRBV11-1	CASSSDNGGTEAFF	TGTGCCAGCAGCTCCGACAACGGCGGAACTGAAGCTTTCTTT
TRBD1	.	18	TRBJ2-4	TRBV11-2	CASSRDRGFILAKNIQYF	TGTGCCAGCAGCCGGGACAGGGGTTTCATCCTAGCCAAAAACATTCAGTACTTC
TRBD2	.	14	TRBJ2-7	TRBV20-1	CSAKVAGAQYEQYF	TGCAGTGCTAAAGTAGCGGGAGCCCAATACGAGCAGTACTTC
TRBD2	.	19	TRBJ2-3	TRBV6-1	CASSHQPGTSGGARDTQYF	TGTGCCAGCAGTCACCAACCCGGGACTAGCGGGGGGGCGAGAGATACGCAGTATTTT
.	.	11	TRBJ2-4	TRBV6-5	CTSSSRDIQYF	TGTACCAGCAGCTCTAGAGACATTCAGTACTTC
TRBD2	many	16	TRBJ2-3	TRBV5-1	CASSRLGAGLSDTQYF	TGCGCCAGCAGCCGACTCGGAGCGGGATTATCAGATACGCAGTATTTT
.	.	14	TRBJ2-5	TRBV29-1	CSVVLMTDQETQYF	TGCAGCGTTGTACTCATGACCGATCAAGAGACCCAGTACTTC
TRBD1	.	13	TRBJ2-5	TRBV29-1	CSVGDRFQETQYF	TGCAGCGTTGGGGACAGATTTCAAGAGACCCAGTACTTC
.	.	19	TRBJ2-1	TRBV29-1	CSVEGWGRGTTSSYSEQFF	TGCAGCGTTGAAGGCTGGGGGCGGGGAACGACGAGCTCCTACAGTGAGCAGTTCTTC
.	.	13	TRBJ2-1	TRBV12-5	CASGTGPSNEQFF	TGTGCTAGTGGTACCGGGCCCAGCAATGAACAGTTCTTC
.	.	15	TRBJ1-2	TRBV20-1	CSARVPGHTTYGYTF	TGCAGTGCTAGAGTCCCAGGTCATACTACCTATGGCTACACCTTC
.	.	13	TRBJ2-3	TRBV29-1	CIARGQGADRHYF	TGCATTGCTAGAGGGCAGGGCGCAGATAGGCATTATTTT
TRBD2	.	15	TRBJ2-1	TRBV20-1	CSARDERGSCNGQFF	TGCAGTGCTAGAGATGAGCGGGGCTCTTGCAATGGGCAGTTCTTC
TRBD2	many	19	TRBJ2-1	TRBV4-1	CASSHRPYQGRDMYNEQFF	TGCGCCAGCAGCCACCGCCCGTATCAAGGGAGGGATATGTACAATGAGCAGTTCTTC
TRBD1	few	15	TRBJ2-7	TRBV6-2/TRBV6-3	CASREGTGKSDEQYF	TGTGCCAGCAGAGAGGGGACAGGGAAAAGCGACGAGCAGTACTTC
.	.	14	TRBJ2-5	TRBV5-1	CASSVGHTQETQYF	TGCGCCAGCAGCGTGGGACATACACAAGAGACCCAGTACTTC
TRBD1	.	12	TRBJ1-2	TRBV29-1	CSVMTGVGGYTF	TGCAGCGTCATGACAGGGGTTGGTGGCTACACCTTC
TRBD2	.	14	TRBJ2-7	TRBV20-1	CSATGGSGTYEQYF	TGCAGTGCTACCGGTGGTAGCGGGACATACGAGCAGTACTTC
TRBD2	.	15	TRBJ2-3	TRBV20-1	CSASRITAGIDTQYF	TGCAGTGCTAGCCGAATTACAGCGGGGATAGATACGCAGTATTTT
.	.	13	TRBJ2-6	TRBV11-1	CASSPLGTIVLTF	TGTGCCAGCAGCCCTCTTGGGACCATCGTCCTGACTTTC
.	.	13	TRBJ2-7	TRBV20-1	CSARRGDLNEQYF	TGCAGTGCCCGAAGGGGGGATTTGAACGAGCAGTACTTC
TRBD1	.	12	TRBJ2-5	TRBV29-1	CSVAAGGETQYF	TGCAGCGTTGCTGCAGGGGGAGAGACCCAGTACTTC
.	.	15	TRBJ2-1	TRBV11-2	CASSQAIGSYNEQFF	TGTGCCAGCAGCCAGGCTATAGGCTCCTACAATGAGCAGTTCTTC
TRBD2	many	16	TRBJ2-3	TRBV10-3	CAISDGAGGPADTQYF	TGTGCCATCAGTGATGGAGCGGGAGGGCCGGCAGATACGCAGTATTTT
.	.	15	TRBJ2-1	TRBV24-1	CATSEGDWPNNEQFF	TGTGCCACCAGTGAGGGGGACTGGCCGAACAATGAGCAGTTCTTC
TRBD1	.	14	TRBJ1-2	TRBV5-5	CVSSLAVGTGGYTF	TGTGTCAGCAGCTTGGCGGTTGGGACAGGTGGCTACACCTTC
.	.	14	TRBJ2-5	TRBV6-2/TRBV6-3	CASTPGRRGETQYF	TGTGCCAGCACACCCGGGCGCAGGGGAGAGACCCAGTACTTC
.	.	16	TRBJ2-7	TRBV20-1	CSARDTFTVPTYEQYF	TGCAGTGCTAGAGATACTTTCACGGTCCCAACCTACGAGCAGTACTTC
TRBD2	large	14	TRBJ2-3	TRBV11-2	CASSLGLAGGTQYF	TGTGCCAGCAGCTTAGGTCTAGCGGGAGGTACGCAGTATTTT
TRBD2	many	16	TRBJ2-1	TRBV6-1	CASSELAGGGGGEQFF	TGTGCCAGCAGTGAGTTAGCGGGAGGGGGAGGTGGTGAGCAGTTCTTC